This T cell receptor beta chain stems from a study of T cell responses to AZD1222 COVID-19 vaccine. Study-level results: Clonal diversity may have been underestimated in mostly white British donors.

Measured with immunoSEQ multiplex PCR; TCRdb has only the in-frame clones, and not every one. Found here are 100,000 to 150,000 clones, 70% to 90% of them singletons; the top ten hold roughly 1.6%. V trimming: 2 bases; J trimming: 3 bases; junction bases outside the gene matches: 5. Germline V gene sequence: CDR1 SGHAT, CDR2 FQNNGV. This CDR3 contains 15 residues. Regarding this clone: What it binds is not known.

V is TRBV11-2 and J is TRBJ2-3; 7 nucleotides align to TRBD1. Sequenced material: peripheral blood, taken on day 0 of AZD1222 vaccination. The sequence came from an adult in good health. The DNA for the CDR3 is TGTGCCAGCAGCTTATTAGGGGGCGAGACAGATACGCAGTATTTT. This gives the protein CASSLLGGETDTQYF.